This T cell receptor beta chain was recorded in a study of blood T cell repertoires in COVID-19. Authors' processing steps: From reference gene primer amplification, estimates of nucleated cell counts were derived. Generated by immunoSEQ multiplex PCR, the TCRdb table keeps only in-frame clones and is missing some. The D gene and trimming were derived from the DNA, and the V and J assignments and clone size from that table. The sample comprises some 210,000 clones, 92% of which are singletons, and around 0.85% rests with the top ten. The CDR3 is 14 residues long. Germline assignment: CDR1 SGHAT and CDR2 FQNNGV. The trim removed 5 bases at V and 2 bases at J, leaving 5 bases unmatched.

Specimen: peripheral blood. This TCR came from a man in his sixties with COVID-19, enrolled during active disease. The chain combines TRBV11-2 with TRBJ2-5, with 7 bases aligning to TRBD1. The CDR3 DNA follows: TGTGCCAGCAGCATCAACAGGGGTCAAGAGACCCAGTACTTC. This translates into CASSINRGQETQYF.